Below, 27 T cell receptor beta chains from the same sample are listed, as sequenced in a study of spatial heterogeneity in lung cancer. The time point was: blood at routine non-recurrence follow-up after resection. TCRdb reprocessed the 5' RACE reads via MiXCR and lists one record per CDR3 protein. The sample records 40,000 to 50,000 distinct CDR3 sequences, 10% being singletons. Source: PBMCs, taken at follow-up. Every receptor here comes from a female donor with early-stage non-small cell lung cancer.

This clonotype was found many times. The chain has TRBV12-3 or TRBV12-4 and TRBJ2-2; 8 nucleotides line up with TRBD1. This CDR3 spans 15 amino acids. The trim removed 6 bases at V and 2 bases at J, leaving 5 bases unmatched. The CDR3 nucleotides are TGTGCCAGCAGGCCCGGGACAGGCAACACCGGGGAGCTGTTTTTT. Translating gives CASRPGTGNTGELFF.

About this clonotype: This could be a read error, since a much larger clone is one nucleotide away. This chain connects TRBV7-9 to TRBJ2-1; 7 bases are shared with TRBD1. The CDR3 sequence is 17 residues long. Germline loops: CDR1 SEHNR, CDR2 FQNEAQ (reference sequence). Trimming at V came to 5 bases and at J to 3 bases, leaving 13 bases not matched to a gene. The CDR3 bases are TGTGCCAGCAGCCCATACCTACAGGGGACAGTCTACAATGAGCAGTTCTTC. Its protein product is CASSPYLQGTVYNEQFF. The full variable domain, completed using reference TRBV7-9 and TRBJ2-1, is DTGVSQNPRHKITKRGQNVTFRCDPISEHNRLYWYRQTLGQGPEFLTYFQNEAQLEKSRLLSDRFSAERPKGSFSTLEIQRTEQGDSAMYLCASSPYLQGTVYNEQFFGPGTRLTVL.

There are many counts of this clonotype. The CDR3 DNA sequence: TGTGCCAGCAGCGTAGCTACGAAGAATGAGCAGTTCTTC. Translating gives CASSVATKNEQFF. V is TRBV9 and J is TRBJ2-1, with D unclear. V was trimmed by 0 bases and J by 7 bases, leaving 8 bases between them. The CDR3 sequence is 13 residues long. In germline, CDR1 is SGDLS, CDR2 YYNGEE.

There are a few counts of this clonotype. The chain joins TRBV5-1 to TRBJ2-2; 11 nucleotides align to TRBD2. With 3 bases clipped from V and 10 bases from J, the junction kept 8 bases outside the gene matches. This CDR3 is built from 15 residues. CDR1 and CDR2 (germline): SGHRS, YFSETQ. In nucleotides, the CDR3 is TGCGCCAGCAGCTACTTGGCGGGACTAGCGGTGGAGCTGTTTTTT. This codes for CASSYLAGLAVELFF.

The chain joins TRBV5-1 to TRBJ2-5; possibly TRBD1 for D (6 bases). This CDR3 is built from 14 residues. Germline V CDR1 and CDR2: SGHRS, YFSETQ. Trimming left V 3 bases short and J 5 bases short, with 14 bases between. The chain's CDR3 is CASSWGSGAETQYF. For the CDR3, the DNA is TGCGCCAGCAGCTGGGGGTCAGGGGCGGAGACCCAGTACTTC.

This clonotype was detected many times. The V and J genes are TRBV6-2 or TRBV6-3 and TRBJ1-5, with 7 bases lining up with TRBD1. Germline V lookup: CDR1 MNHEY, CDR2 SVGEGT. The CDR3 runs to 13 residues. Trimming took 6 bases from V and 7 from J; bases not matched to a gene: 6. The DNA of the CDR3 is TGTGCCAGCAGAGACAGGGAGGGGCAGCCCCAGCATTTT. Translation: CASRDREGQPQHF.

The rearrangement joins TRBV2 to TRBJ2-5; D remains ambiguous. CDR3 length: 15 residues. The germline V and J ends were trimmed by 3 bases and 1 base, with 12 bases remaining between them. Germline loops: CDR1 SNHLY, CDR2 FYNNEI. CDR3 sequence: CASSDPRRPQETQYF. The CDR3 DNA follows: TGTGCCAGCAGTGACCCTCGCAGACCCCAAGAGACCCAGTACTTC.

The chain joins TRBV2 to TRBJ2-2; 7 bases agree with TRBD2. Germline assignment: CDR1 SNHLY and CDR2 FYNNEI. This CDR3 comprises 16 residues. Unmatched junction bases numbered 13, after V lost 8 bases and J lost 4 bases. The CDR3 protein is CASSTPGGSRTGELFF. DNA for the CDR3: TGTGCCAGCTCGACACCCGGCGGGAGTCGCACCGGGGAGCTGTTTTTT.

The V and J genes are TRBV5-1 and TRBJ1-2; D is unresolved. Trimming cost V 0 bases and J 4 bases, with 10 bases left between them. The germline CDR1 and CDR2 sequences are SGHRS and YFSETQ. CDR3 length equals 14 residues. The CDR3 here is CASSLERAAYGYTF. Here the CDR3 DNA reads TGCGCCAGCAGCTTGGAACGGGCAGCCTATGGCTACACCTTC.

CDR3 sequence reads: CASSLGDSYTDTQYF. CDR3 coding DNA: TGTGCCAGCAGCTTAGGGGACAGTTACACAGATACGCAGTATTTT. The rearrangement joins TRBV7-6 to TRBJ2-3, with 7 nucleotides matching TRBD1. The CDR3 totals 15 residues. With 1 base clipped from V and 2 bases from J, the junction kept 3 bases outside the gene matches. Per the germline V gene, CDR1 is SGHVS and CDR2 is FNYEAQ.

This clonotype showed up just a few times. The CDR3 loop reads CASSRQGAGSAGELFF. CDR3 DNA sequence: TGTGCCAGCAGCCGGCAGGGGGCAGGGTCGGCCGGGGAGCTGTTTTTT. The V and J genes are TRBV7-8 and TRBJ2-2, with TRBD1 matching over 8 bases. The CDR3 runs to 16 residues. The J segment lost 6 bases and the V segment lost 5 bases, leaving 11 bases of the junction unmatched. Germline CDR1 reads SGHVS; CDR2 reads FQNEAQ.

This rearrangement joins TRBV7-2 to TRBJ1-5; 8 bases are shared with TRBD1. Germline CDR1 SGHTA, CDR2 FQGNSA. The length of the CDR3 is 13 residues. Unmatched junction bases numbered 5, after V lost 3 bases and J lost 10 bases. The DNA of the CDR3 is TGTGCCAGCAGCTTCCCGGGACAGGTTCCCCAGCATTTT. Translating gives CASSFPGQVPQHF.

This clonotype was seen a handful of times. V and J are TRBV28 and TRBJ2-7, with D possibly TRBD1 on 5 matching bases. Germline-derived CDR1 and CDR2 are MDHEN and SYDVKM. Trimming took off 3 bases at V and 3 bases at J, with 9 bases between the two ends. The CDR3 runs 13 residues. Here the CDR3 DNA reads TGTGCCAGCAGTTTGGGGCCGTACTACGAGCAGTACTTC. This sequence encodes CASSLGPYYEQYF.

The sample holds a few counts of this clonotype. The chain carries TRBV2 and TRBJ2-3, with D perhaps matching TRBD1 (5 bases). Looked up from germline, CDR1 is SNHLY and CDR2 is FYNNEI. V dropped 6 bases and J dropped 1 base, with 8 bases sitting between them. This CDR3 contains 13 residues. In nucleotides, the CDR3 is TGTGCCAGCAGAGGGGCTGGCACAGATACGCAGTATTTT. Translated, it gives CASRGAGTDTQYF.

This clonotype was seen repeatedly, ten times or more. The rearrangement links TRBV2 to TRBJ2-5, with D unresolved. Trimming shortened V by 4 bases and J by 1 base, and 16 bases separated the two germline ends. The CDR3 has 16 amino acids. The germline gives CDR1 SNHLY, CDR2 FYNNEI. CDR3 in DNA: TGTGCCAGCAGTGTAGGGAAGGTGAGACTCCAAGAGACCCAGTACTTC. It translates to CASSVGKVRLQETQYF.

There are many counts of this clonotype. CDR3 amino acids: CASSQGSLSYNEQFF. The CDR3 coding sequence is TGCGCCAGCAGCCAAGGAAGCCTCTCCTACAATGAGCAGTTCTTC. The chain has TRBV4-3 and TRBJ2-1, with unresolved D. CDR1 is LGHNA, CDR2 YSLEER, per germline. The CDR3 runs 15 residues. With 1 base removed from V and 0 bases from J, the gap between germline ends came to 7 bases.

This clonotype was recorded many times. V usage is TRBV27 and J usage is TRBJ2-7, with 7 nucleotides matching TRBD1. The CDR3 is 14 amino acids. CDR1 and CDR2 (germline): MNHEY, SMNVEV (reference sequence). After removal of 7 bases from V and 4 bases from J, the junction contained 10 bases not matched to a gene. The CDR3 is CASKPDRDAYEQYF. CDR3 DNA: TGTGCCAGCAAACCCGACAGGGACGCTTACGAGCAGTACTTC.

This clonotype was detected many times. This chain links TRBV11-2 with TRBJ1-1, with 7 bases fitting TRBD1. This CDR3 region has 12 residues. With V trimmed by 4 bases and J by 11 bases, 7 bases remained unmatched. Looked up from germline, CDR1 is SGHAT and CDR2 is FQNNGV. The CDR3 is CASSSRDSRAFF. The CDR3 bases are TGTGCCAGCAGCTCCCGGGACAGCCGGGCTTTCTTT.

The chain employs TRBV11-2 and TRBJ2-5; no definite D call. V was trimmed by 3 bases and J by 2 bases, leaving 13 bases between them. From germline, CDR1 is SGHAT and CDR2 FQNNGV. CDR3 size: 15 residues. The CDR3 sequence is CASSLGTLGQETQYF. The CDR3 nucleotides are TGTGCCAGCAGCTTGGGCACATTGGGGCAAGAGACCCAGTACTTC.

This chain uses TRBV9 with TRBJ1-2, with D maybe TRBD1 (6 bases). The CDR3 runs 13 residues. V gave up 4 bases and J gave up 6 bases, with 13 bases separating them. Germline loops: CDR1 SGDLS, CDR2 YYNGEE. In DNA, the CDR3 is TGTGCCAGCAGCCTAGTACAGGGCCATGGCTACACCTTC. Encoded protein: CASSLVQGHGYTF.

This clonotype came up once. This could be a read error, since a much larger clone is one nucleotide away. The rearrangement links TRBV14 to TRBJ2-1; D is possibly TRBD2 (5 bases). CDR3 length equals 15 residues. V lost 4 bases to trimming and J lost 5 bases, with 15 bases between them. Looked up from germline, CDR1 is SGHDN and CDR2 is FVKESK. CDR3 region: CASSRASGAHNEQFF. DNA of the CDR3: TGTGCCAGCAGCCGGGCGAGCGGAGCCCACAATGAGCAGTTCTTC.

This clonotype came up a few times. The chain has TRBV7-2 and TRBJ1-6; D ambiguous. Germline V gene data show CDR1 as SGHTA and CDR2 as FQGNSA. V lost 1 base to trimming and J lost 3 bases, with 10 bases between them. The CDR3 consists of 16 residues. The DNA for the CDR3 is TGTGCCAGCAGCTTAGAAAAGGCATTCTATAATTCACCCCTCCACTTT. It translates to CASSLEKAFYNSPLHF. The whole variable domain, remainder taken from reference TRBV7-2 and TRBJ1-6, is GAGVSQSPSNKVTEKGKDVELRCDPISGHTALYWYRQSLGQGLEFLIYFQGNSAPDKSGLPSDRFSAERTGGSVSTLTIQRTQQEDSAVYLCASSLEKAFYNSPLHFGNGTRLTVT.

The sample holds many counts of this clonotype. The chain uses TRBV24-1 and TRBJ2-3, with D possibly matching TRBD1 (5 bases). V lost 4 bases and J 2 bases, leaving 15 bases between the germline ends. The CDR3 loop spans 16 amino acids. In germline, CDR1 is KGHDR, CDR2 SFDVKD. CDR3 DNA sequence: TGTGCCACCAGTGAAACGTGGCAGGACACCACAGATACGCAGTATTTT. It yields the protein CATSETWQDTTDTQYF.

In this sample, this clonotype turned up many times. CDR3 in DNA: TGTGCCAGCAGCTTAGGTTACCGAGATACGCAGTATTTT. This encodes CASSLGYRDTQYF. This chain joins TRBV7-2 and TRBJ2-3; unclear D gene. Germline V gene sequence: CDR1 SGHTA, CDR2 FQGNSA. The CDR3 consists of 13 residues. V was clipped by 1 base and J by 5 bases, with 7 bases between them.

This sequence joins TRBV10-3 and TRBJ1-1, with D perhaps TRBD1 (5 bases). CDR1 and CDR2 (germline): ENHRY, SYGVKD. The CDR3 runs 15 residues. V was cut by 2 bases and J by 4 bases, with 14 bases left in between. The CDR3 DNA sequence: TGTGCCATCAGTGAGCCTTCTGGGGGGACCACTGAAGCTTTCTTT. It translates to CAISEPSGGTTEAFF.

The rearrangement uses TRBV3-1 and TRBJ2-1, with 7 bases aligning to TRBD2. CDR3 length equals 21 residues. In germline, CDR1 is LGHDT, CDR2 YNNKEL (reference sequence). The trim removed 0 bases at V and 3 bases at J, leaving 20 bases unmatched. The DNA for the CDR3 is TGTGCCAGCAGCCAAGAGGGATCACGGGACTACCTCGAGCCCAACTACAATGAGCAGTTCTTC. It codes for CASSQEGSRDYLEPNYNEQFF.

The V gene is TRBV5-1, the J gene TRBJ2-6; D unclear. Germline-derived CDR1 and CDR2 are SGHRS and YFSETQ. Deletions cut 7 bases from V and 0 bases from J, with 11 bases between. The CDR3 has 15 amino acids. This CDR3 is CASGTWGSGANVLTF. DNA of the CDR3: TGCGCCAGCGGAACATGGGGCTCTGGGGCCAACGTCCTGACTTTC. Drawing the rest from reference TRBV5-1 and TRBJ2-6, the complete variable domain is KAGVTQTPRYLIKTRGQQVTLSCSPISGHRSVSWYQQTPGQGLQFLFEYFSETQRNKGNFPGRFSGRQFSNSRSEMNVSTLELGDSALYLCASGTWGSGANVLTFGAGSRLTVL.